The rows below give T cell receptor beta chains drawn from one sample of a study of blood T cell repertoires in COVID-19. Some clones are missing from TCRdb's copy, which holds only in-frame ones; the method was immunoSEQ multiplex PCR. The table includes some 150,000 clones, 88% detected once. Source material: peripheral blood. All receptors come from a human donor in a cohort sampled during active COVID-19. Both conserved end residues are part of each CDR3. Each record gives: clone size, D gene, V gene, J gene, CDR3 DNA, CDR3 protein. The D gene is left open where the match is weak. Clone size appears in some rows only: once, few, many, or a class for an expanded clone.

-	-	TRBV7-3	TRBJ2-3	TGTGCCAGCAGCTTACAGGGAATTGCAGATACGCAGTATTTT	CASSLQGIADTQYF
-	-	TRBV6-2/TRBV6-3	TRBJ2-7	TGTGCCAGCAGTCGCGCGACCTACGAGCAGTACTTC	CASSRATYEQYF
once	-	TRBV4-2	TRBJ1-2	TGTGCCAGCAGCCAAGAAGGACCCCCCGGGAGCGCTAACTATGGCTACACCTTC	CASSQEGPPGSANYGYTF
-	-	TRBV5-6	TRBJ1-1	TGTGCCAGCAGCGGGGCGGGAAAGAACACTGAAGCTTTCTTT	CASSGAGKNTEAFF
-	TRBD1	TRBV5-4	TRBJ1-1	TGTGCCAGCAGCCGCGCAGGGGGGACTGAAGCTTTCTTT	CASSRAGGTEAFF
-	TRBD2	TRBV3-1/TRBV3-2	TRBJ2-2	TGTGCCAGCAGCCCAACTAGCGGGGAGTCCACCGGGGAGCTGTTTTTT	CASSPTSGESTGELFF
-	-	TRBV4-3	TRBJ1-6	TGCGCCAGCAGCCGAGACACAGTCACAGACCTCCACTTT	CASSRDTVTDLHF
once	TRBD1	TRBV7-6	TRBJ2-2	TGTGCCAGCAGCTTAGTGGGACAGGGGACGACCGGGGAGCTGTTTTTT	CASSLVGQGTTGELFF
-	TRBD1	TRBV6-2/TRBV6-3	TRBJ1-4	TGTGCCAGCAGTTCCCCGACAGGGCGGCGAGAAAAACTGTTTTTT	CASSSPTGRREKLFF
-	-	TRBV30	TRBJ1-5	TGTGCCTGGAGTGTCCCAGGGCAGAACAATCAGCCCCAGCATTTT	CAWSVPGQNNQPQHF
-	TRBD1	TRBV27	TRBJ2-7	TGTGCCAGCAGTTCTACCTATGTCACAGGGGTTGGCTACGAGCAGTACTTC	CASSSTYVTGVGYEQYF
-	-	TRBV5-6	TRBJ1-1	TGTGCCAGCAGCTTAACAGAGCTAGAAGCTTTCTTT	CASSLTELEAFF
-	TRBD2	TRBV7-3	TRBJ2-3	TGTGCCAGCAGCGGACGGGGGGGCACAGATACGCAGTATTTT	CASSGRGGTDTQYF
once	TRBD1	TRBV5-6	TRBJ1-1	TGTGCCAGCAGCTCGACAGGGATGAACACTGAAGCTTTCTTT	CASSSTGMNTEAFF
few	-	TRBV5-4	TRBJ1-2	TGTGCCAGCAGCCCCGACAGCTTAGCTTATGGCTACACCTTC	CASSPDSLAYGYTF
few	-	TRBV7-8	TRBJ2-2	TGTGCCAGCGGCGGACTGCGCAGCACCGGGGAGCTGTTTTTT	CASGGLRSTGELFF
-	TRBD1	TRBV10-3	TRBJ1-6	TGTGCCATCAGCGAGGGGGCCCAAATCTCACCCCTCCACTTT	CAISEGAQISPLHF
-	-	TRBV18	TRBJ1-1	TGTGCCAGCTCACCGGCCTTGAACACTGAAGCTTTCTTT	CASSPALNTEAFF
-	-	TRBV9	TRBJ2-7	TGTGCCAGCAGCGTCCTTGAGGAGCAGTACTTC	CASSVLEEQYF
-	TRBD2	TRBV6-5	TRBJ2-1	TGTGCCAGCAGTTACTCCACACTAGCGCCGCAGTTCTTC	CASSYSTLAPQFF
-	TRBD1	TRBV28	TRBJ1-1	TGTGCCAGCCGGGCGAGGACAGGGGAAGGCTTTGGGCCTGAAGCTTTCTTT	CASRARTGEGFGPEAFF
few	TRBD1	TRBV19	TRBJ1-2	TGTGCCAGTACCCGGGACAGGGACTATGGCTACACCTTC	CASTRDRDYGYTF
-	-	TRBV7-9	TRBJ1-3	TGTGCCAGCAGCGCCCGACGGGGGGGCTACTCTGGAAACACCATATATTTT	CASSARRGGYSGNTIYF
-	-	TRBV2	TRBJ2-5	TGTGCCAGCAGTGAGGACTCTTACGCCAGGGAGACCCAGTACTTC	CASSEDSYARETQYF
-	-	TRBV28	TRBJ1-4	TGTGCCAGCAGTTTAAGTGGGTCGGGGGAACTGTTTTTT	CASSLSGSGELFF
-	TRBD1	TRBV6-5	TRBJ1-3	TGTGCCAGCAGTTACCAAGGACAGGGACGGAGGTATTTT	CASSYQGQGRRYF
-	TRBD1	TRBV7-2	TRBJ2-7	TGTGCCAGCAGCTTATACACAGGGGGACAGTCCCCCTACGAGCAGTACTTC	CASSLYTGGQSPYEQYF
-	-	TRBV5-1	TRBJ2-1	TGCGCCAGCAGCTTGACTAGAACGGGGGATGAGCAGTTCTTC	CASSLTRTGDEQFF
-	-	TRBV3-1/TRBV3-2	TRBJ2-2	TGTGCCAGCAGCCGAACAACAGGGACCGGGGAGCTGTTTTTT	CASSRTTGTGELFF
-	TRBD1	TRBV7-9	TRBJ2-1	TGTGCCAGCAGCTCCGACAGGGGGTGGTACAATGAGCAGTTCTTC	CASSSDRGWYNEQFF
-	-	TRBV18	TRBJ2-3	TGTGCCAGCTCACCACCGCCTAGCGTCACAGATACGCAGTATTTT	CASSPPPSVTDTQYF
-	TRBD1	TRBV7-8	TRBJ2-7	TGTGCCAGCAGCTTGGACTCCGGGACAGGGATTTCCTACGAGCAGTACTTC	CASSLDSGTGISYEQYF
once	-	TRBV11-2	TRBJ2-5	TGTGCCAGCAGCCGACAGATCCAAGAGACCCAGTACTTC	CASSRQIQETQYF
-	-	TRBV6-5	TRBJ1-1	TGTGCCAGCAGTTACTCGCGGAACAAGAGCCCTGAAGCTTTCTTT	CASSYSRNKSPEAFF
-	TRBD2	TRBV7-7	TRBJ2-1	TGTGCTAGCAGTCGCACTAGCGGGAGGGCCAGTGAGCAGTTCTTC	CASSRTSGRASEQFF
-	TRBD1	TRBV9	TRBJ2-2	TGTGCCAGCAGTGTCCAGCCGGCGGGACAGGGTAACACCGGGGAGCTGTTTTTT	CASSVQPAGQGNTGELFF
-	TRBD1	TRBV5-1	TRBJ1-1	TGCGCCAGCAGCTACAGGGGGCGGGGAACTGAAGCTTTCTTT	CASSYRGRGTEAFF
few	TRBD2	TRBV6-2/TRBV6-3	TRBJ2-7	TGTGCCAGCAGTTACTCGCGGGGGTTCTACGAGCAGTACTTC	CASSYSRGFYEQYF
-	TRBD2	TRBV6-5	TRBJ2-2	TGTGCCAGCACTAGCGGGAGGGCCCGGACCGGGGAGCTGTTTTTT	CASTSGRARTGELFF
many	-	TRBV4-3	TRBJ1-6	TGCGCCAGCAGCCAAGGTCAGGGTAATCAGAATTCACCCCTCCACTTT	CASSQGQGNQNSPLHF
once	TRBD2	TRBV15	TRBJ2-5	TGTGCCACCAGCATGCCTGTGAGTGCTAGCGGGAGGTTAGAGACCCAGTACTTC	CATSMPVSASGRLETQYF
-	-	TRBV4-3	TRBJ2-5	TGCGCCAGCAGCCAAGCAAGTGAGGGGACCCAGTACTTC	CASSQASEGTQYF
-	TRBD2	TRBV28	TRBJ2-1	TGTGCCAGCAGTCTCCTGGGGGCTAGCGGGAGGTACAATGAGCAGTTCTTC	CASSLLGASGRYNEQFF
-	TRBD1	TRBV28	TRBJ1-1	TGTGCCAGCAGTTTCGGATCTACAGGGGGTACTGAAGCTTTCTTT	CASSFGSTGGTEAFF
once	-	TRBV7-2	TRBJ2-3	TGTGCCAGCAGCTTAGTACCTCGGGATACGCAGTATTTT	CASSLVPRDTQYF